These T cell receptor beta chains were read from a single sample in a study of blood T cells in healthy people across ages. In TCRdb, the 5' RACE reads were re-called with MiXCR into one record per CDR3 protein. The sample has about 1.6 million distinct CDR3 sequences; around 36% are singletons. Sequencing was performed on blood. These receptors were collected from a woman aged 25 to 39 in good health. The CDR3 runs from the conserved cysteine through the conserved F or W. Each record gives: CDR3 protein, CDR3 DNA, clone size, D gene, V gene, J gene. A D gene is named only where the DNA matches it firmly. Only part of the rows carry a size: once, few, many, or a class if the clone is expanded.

CDR3 protein: CASSLQGAQNQPQHF; CDR3 DNA: TGCGCCAGCAGCTTACAGGGGGCGCAAAATCAGCCCCAGCATTTT; clone size: -; D gene: TRBD1; V gene: TRBV5-1; J gene: TRBJ1-5
CDR3 protein: CASSPSDRVFNEQFF; CDR3 DNA: TGTGCCAGCAGCCCTTCCGACAGGGTGTTCAATGAGCAGTTCTTC; clone size: -; D gene: TRBD1; V gene: TRBV7-2; J gene: TRBJ2-1
CDR3 protein: CSARGRGGQSEQYF; CDR3 DNA: TGCAGTGCTAGAGGGCGGGGGGGCCAGTCCGAGCAGTACTTC; clone size: -; D gene: TRBD2; V gene: TRBV20-1; J gene: TRBJ2-7
CDR3 protein: CASSGTREDTQYF; CDR3 DNA: TGTGCCAGCAGCGGGACTAGAGAAGATACGCAGTATTTT; clone size: -; D gene: TRBD2; V gene: TRBV9; J gene: TRBJ2-3
CDR3 protein: CASSQDKTSNEQFF; CDR3 DNA: TGTGCCAGCAGCCAAGATAAGACTAGCAATGAGCAGTTCTTC; clone size: few; D gene: -; V gene: TRBV3-1; J gene: TRBJ2-1
CDR3 protein: CAVQKVAKNIQYF; CDR3 DNA: TGTGCCGTCCAAAAAGTAGCCAAAAACATTCAGTACTTC; clone size: -; D gene: -; V gene: TRBV11-3; J gene: TRBJ2-4
CDR3 protein: CASSPDPYRNEQFF; CDR3 DNA: TGTGCCAGCAGTCCCGACCCGTACCGCAATGAGCAGTTCTTC; clone size: -; D gene: -; V gene: TRBV12-3/TRBV12-4; J gene: TRBJ2-1
CDR3 protein: CASSLGSSGSFHEQFF; CDR3 DNA: TGCGCCAGCAGCCTTGGAAGTAGCGGGAGTTTCCATGAGCAGTTCTTC; clone size: -; D gene: TRBD2; V gene: TRBV5-1; J gene: TRBJ2-1
CDR3 protein: CSVPGLGTGGKRSQHF; CDR3 DNA: TGCAGTGTACCTGGTTTGGGGACAGGGGGAAAAAGGTCCCAGCATTTT; clone size: -; D gene: TRBD1; V gene: TRBV20-1; J gene: TRBJ1-5
CDR3 protein: CATSDSHVSGKETQYF; CDR3 DNA: TGTGCCACCAGTGATTCCCACGTTAGCGGGAAAGAGACCCAGTACTTC; clone size: many; D gene: TRBD2; V gene: TRBV24-1; J gene: TRBJ2-5
CDR3 protein: CASSPTRTGYGYTF; CDR3 DNA: TGTGCCAGCAGTCCGACGCGGACAGGGTATGGCTACACCTTC; clone size: few; D gene: TRBD1; V gene: TRBV27; J gene: TRBJ1-2
CDR3 protein: CASSSGPIEFYEQYF; CDR3 DNA: TGTGCCAGCAGTTCCGGGCCGATCGAGTTCTACGAGCAGTACTTC; clone size: few; D gene: -; V gene: TRBV12-3/TRBV12-4; J gene: TRBJ2-7